The present TCR beta chain was sequenced within a study of shared clonotypes between healthy human individuals. The overall study: A couple of women and a few men aged 18 to 49 made up the donors. CD8 memory received one plate per donor, CD8 naive two, CD4 memory three and CD4 naive three. General study results and limits: Sharing across four donors was highest in naive CD4 (around 5%) and lowest in memory CD8 (roughly 0.4%).

Per sorted-subset replicate PCR, input was 200 to 250 ng DNA, representing roughly 28,000 T cell genomes. Sequencing was performed with immunoSEQ multiplex PCR; in TCRdb, only in-frame clones are kept and a portion is missing. This sample has roughly 2.1 million clones, with just over 90% found just once. Details on this clone: Its antigen is still unknown.

Per germline, CDR1 ENHRY and CDR2 SYGVKD. The ends lost 0 bases at V and 5 bases at J; junction bases unmatched: 9. The CDR3 length is 16 residues. Terminally differentiated effector memory CD45RA+ cells were excluded from the naive CD8 cells, which were CD45RO-negative and positively selected for CCR7. The rearrangement joins TRBV10-3 to TRBJ2-7, with 8 bases identical to TRBD1. Material: naive CD8+ T cells from PBMCs. This TCR was recovered from a man aged 18 to 29 in good health. Some clones in this sample may be carry-over from other donors' samples. The CDR3 loop reads CAISESPTGATHEQYF. The CDR3 nucleotides read TGTGCCATCAGTGAGTCACCGACAGGGGCGACCCACGAGCAGTACTTC.